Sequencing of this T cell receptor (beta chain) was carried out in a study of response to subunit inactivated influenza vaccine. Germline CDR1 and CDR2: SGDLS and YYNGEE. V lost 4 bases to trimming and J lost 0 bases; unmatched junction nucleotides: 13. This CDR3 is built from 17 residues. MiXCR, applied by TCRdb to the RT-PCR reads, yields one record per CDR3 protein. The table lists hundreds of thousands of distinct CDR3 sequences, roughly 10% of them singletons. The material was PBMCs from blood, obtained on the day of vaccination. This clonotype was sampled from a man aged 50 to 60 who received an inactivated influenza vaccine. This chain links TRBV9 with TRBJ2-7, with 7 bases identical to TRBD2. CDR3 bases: TGTGCCAGCAGCCCACCGTACGGGTCGGGGGGCTCCTACGAGCAGTACTTC. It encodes CASSPPYGSGGSYEQYF.